These 32 T cell receptor beta chains originate from one sample sequenced in a study of cytomegalovirus exposure and HLA in healthy donors. PCR employed 60 Vbeta and 13 Jbeta primers. Profiling relied on immunoSEQ multiplex PCR, and the TCRdb table lists in-frame clones only, not all of them. Of about 120,000 clones listed, about 75% are singletons. The sequenced sample consisted of PBMCs. The source of these receptors is a woman between 35 and 50 years old in good health and CMV-seropositive.

The chain couples TRBV10-3 to TRBJ2-1, with 8 bases fitting TRBD1. CDR1 is ENHRY and CDR2 is SYGVKD in the germline V gene. CDR3 size: 14 residues. The V gene end was trimmed by 6 bases and the J gene end by 7 bases; junction bases not matched to a gene: 8. The CDR3 nucleotides read TGTGCCATCAGGGAGGACAGGGTAGTAAATGAGCAGTTCTTC. Translating gives CAIREDRVVNEQFF.

The chain employs TRBV29-1 and TRBJ1-2, with no clear D. Trimming shortened V by 2 bases and J by 5 bases, and 12 bases separated the two germline ends. CDR3 length: 13 residues. The germline gives CDR1 SQVTM, CDR2 ANQGSEA. The CDR3 DNA reads as TGCAGCGTTGAACCTCGAGGGAAGTATGGCTACACCTTC. Encoded protein: CSVEPRGKYGYTF.

V usage is TRBV7-3 and J usage is TRBJ2-3; 8 bases match TRBD2. The germline CDR1 and CDR2 sequences are SGHTA and FQGTGA. The V segment lost 2 bases and the J segment 6 bases; nucleotides outside the gene matches: 7. The CDR3 sequence is 15 residues long. CDR3 amino acids: CASSLLGGAVDTQYF. CDR3 DNA sequence: TGTGCCAGCAGCTTACTCGGGGGGGCAGTGGATACGCAGTATTTT.

The V gene is TRBV19, the J gene TRBJ1-6; D gene unclear. This CDR3 has 13 amino acids. Trimming left V 1 base short and J 7 bases short, with 5 bases between. Germline V CDR1 and CDR2: LNHDA, SQIVND (reference sequence). The CDR3 region has the DNA TGTGCCAGTAGTATAGGAGGGAATTCACCCCTCCACTTT. Its protein is CASSIGGNSPLHF.

This chain links TRBV19 with TRBJ1-1; TRBD1 aligns across 8 bases. In germline, CDR1 is LNHDA, CDR2 SQIVND (reference sequence). This CDR3 is built from 14 residues. Germline trimming cut 7 bases from V and 1 base from J; bases unmatched to any gene: 5. CDR3 DNA: TGTGCCAGTACCGCGACAGGGGCGAACACTGAAGCTTTCTTT. Its translation is CASTATGANTEAFF.

V usage is TRBV7-9 and J usage is TRBJ2-3; TRBD2 agrees at 14 bases. J lost 4 bases, V lost 5 bases, and 2 bases had no gene match. CDR3 size: 15 residues. Germline-derived CDR1 and CDR2 are SEHNR and FQNEAQ (reference sequence). CDR3 sequence (DNA): TGTGCCAGCAGCGCGACTAGCGGGAGGGCAGATACGCAGTATTTT. Its protein is CASSATSGRADTQYF.

This sequence joins TRBV4-1 and TRBJ1-3; D uncertain. V was clipped by 1 base and J by 1 base, with 23 bases between them. Germline V gene data show CDR1 as MGHRA and CDR2 as YSYEKL. The CDR3 has 20 residues. DNA for the CDR3: TGCGCCAGCAGCCAAGGGAGGTTGTGGGGATTCGGTCCTTCTGGAAACACCATATATTTT. This translates into CASSQGRLWGFGPSGNTIYF.

This chain uses TRBV19 with TRBJ2-7; possible D gene TRBD2, 5 bases. V dropped 7 bases and J dropped 2 bases, with 18 bases sitting between them. Germline V gene sequence: CDR1 LNHDA, CDR2 SQIVND (reference sequence). The CDR3 has 15 residues. CDR3 amino acids: CASKPRGELTYEQYF. In nucleotides, the CDR3 is TGTGCCAGTAAGCCCCGGGGTGAATTAACCTACGAGCAGTACTTC.

This clone showed up just once. The rearrangement joins TRBV6-5 to TRBJ2-2, with D perhaps matching TRBD2 (5 bases). Looked up from germline, CDR1 is MNHEY and CDR2 is SVGAGI. The CDR3 loop spans 13 amino acids. The V and J ends lost 2 bases and 5 bases respectively, with 6 bases between them. CDR3 sequence reads: CASSYGGTGELFF. For the CDR3, the DNA is TGTGCCAGCAGTTACGGCGGGACCGGGGAGCTGTTTTTT.

This chain connects TRBV19 to TRBJ1-1; D is perhaps TRBD1 (6 bases). The CDR3 is 14 residues long. Germline values: CDR1 LNHDA, CDR2 SQIVND (reference sequence). The ends were cut back, 0 bases at V and 4 bases at J, with 9 bases in the middle. For the CDR3, the DNA is TGTGCCAGTAGTATAGACAGGGGAGTCACTGAAGCTTTCTTT. The encoded protein is CASSIDRGVTEAFF.

This clone was detected once. The gene calls are TRBV7-2 and TRBJ1-2, with 10 positions matching TRBD1. The CDR3 length is 14 residues. After removal of 5 bases from V and 13 bases from J, the junction contained 13 bases not matched to a gene. CDR1 is SGHTA, CDR2 FQGNSA, per germline. CDR3 in amino acids: CASSPSGTGALGTF. The CDR3 bases are TGTGCCAGCAGCCCGTCCGGGACAGGGGCCCTTGGCACCTTC.

This clone was seen more than once but under ten times. The chain employs TRBV27 and TRBJ2-7, with TRBD2 matching 11 bases. The germline CDR1 and CDR2 sequences are MNHEY and SMNVEV (reference sequence). The CDR3 has 15 residues. J was trimmed by 3 bases and V by 4 bases; bases with no gene match: 5. CDR3 protein: CASSYRLAGLYEQYF. The DNA for the CDR3 is TGTGCCAGCAGTTACCGACTAGCGGGACTCTACGAGCAGTACTTC.

This rearrangement joins TRBV5-6 to TRBJ1-2; 8 bases agree with TRBD1. The CDR3 contains 16 residues. Unmatched junction bases numbered 10, after V lost 0 bases and J lost 6 bases. The germline gives CDR1 SGHDT, CDR2 YYEEEE. The CDR3 reads CASSLDGQGSFNGYTF. Here the CDR3 DNA reads TGTGCCAGCAGCTTGGACGGACAGGGCTCTTTTAATGGCTACACCTTC.

This clone was detected only once. The V call is TRBV4-3, the J call TRBJ1-2; D is possibly TRBD1 (6 bases). The ends were cut back, 1 base at V and 4 bases at J, with 10 bases in the middle. Germline V lookup: CDR1 LGHNA, CDR2 YSLEER. This CDR3 has 14 amino acids. DNA of the CDR3: TGCGCCAGCAGCCAAGGGACAGACACCTATGGCTACACCTTC. Protein: CASSQGTDTYGYTF.

The V call is TRBV14, the J call TRBJ2-7; 8 bases map to TRBD2. The CDR3 is made up of 15 amino acids. The germline CDR1 and CDR2 sequences are SGHDN and FVKESK. The J segment lost 3 bases and the V segment lost 3 bases, leaving 7 bases of the junction unmatched. The CDR3 sequence is CASSHSPGGFYEQYF. CDR3 nucleotide sequence: TGTGCCAGCAGCCATTCCCCGGGGGGGTTCTACGAGCAGTACTTC.

The chain joins TRBV5-4 to TRBJ1-2; D not certain. V was cut by 4 bases and J by 8 bases, with 15 bases left in between. CDR3 length: 13 amino acids. The germline V gene has CDR1 SGHNT and CDR2 YYREEE (reference sequence). The CDR3, as DNA: TGTGCCAGCAGCCGAAATTACCCTAGGGGCTACACCTTC. This codes for CASSRNYPRGYTF.

This sequence joins TRBV28 and TRBJ1-2; no clear D gene. V was shortened by 3 bases and J by 2 bases, with 4 bases between the two germline ends. CDR3 length: 12 amino acids. Germline V gives CDR1 MDHEN, CDR2 SYDVKM. The CDR3 reads CASSFQNYGYTF. CDR3 DNA: TGTGCCAGCAGTTTCCAAAACTATGGCTACACCTTC.

The V gene is TRBV5-4, the J gene TRBJ1-2; D gene unclear. Germline CDR1 reads SGHNT; CDR2 reads YYREEE (reference sequence). Trimming took off 3 bases at V and 5 bases at J, with 14 bases between the two ends. The CDR3 contains 14 residues. The CDR3 protein is CASSSSIRGYGYTF. The CDR3 nucleotides read TGTGCCAGCAGCTCTAGTATCCGGGGATATGGCTACACCTTC.

J is TRBJ1-2 and V is TRBV4-1; no clear D gene. Trimming took off 5 bases at V and 8 bases at J, with 12 bases between the two ends. CDR1 MGHRA and CDR2 YSYEKL come from the germline V gene. This CDR3 is built from 12 residues. The CDR3 nucleotides are TGCGCCAGCAGCACGCCTGGGAGGGGCTACACCTTC. Residues: CASSTPGRGYTF.

This chain joins TRBV19 and TRBJ2-1; 10 bases match TRBD2. CDR3 length: 16 residues. Per germline, CDR1 LNHDA and CDR2 SQIVND (reference sequence). V lost 7 bases, J lost 2 bases, and 8 bases stayed unmatched. In DNA form, the CDR3 reads TGTGCCAGTACCAGTCTAGCGGGGGCAACCTACAATGAGCAGTTCTTC. This translates into CASTSLAGATYNEQFF.

The chain carries TRBV11-2 and TRBJ2-2; 7 bases line up with TRBD2. J lost 5 bases, V lost 1 base, and 7 bases had no gene match. Germline CDR1 and CDR2: SGHAT and FQNNGV. The CDR3 runs 16 residues. CDR3 residues: CASSLGLAVETGELFF. DNA of the CDR3: TGTGCCAGCAGCTTAGGCCTAGCGGTGGAGACCGGGGAGCTGTTTTTT.

The chain is built from TRBV10-3 and TRBJ2-7, with D tentatively TRBD1 (6 bases). Per the germline V gene, CDR1 is ENHRY and CDR2 is SYGVKD. V lost 4 bases to trimming and J lost 5 bases, with 9 bases between them. The CDR3 is 12 residues long. DNA for the CDR3: TGTGCCATCAGTGGACAGGCCAACGAGCAGTACTTC. Protein sequence: CAISGQANEQYF.

This rearrangement joins TRBV11-3 to TRBJ2-3, with unresolved D. Germline-derived CDR1 and CDR2 are SGHNT and YENEEA. Trimming pared 5 bases from V and 5 bases from J, leaving 11 bases between. This CDR3 has 13 residues. The DNA of the CDR3 is TGTGCCAGCAGCCCCTCCGGAGAAGATACGCAGTATTTT. Translation gives CASSPSGEDTQYF.

The V gene is TRBV15, the J gene TRBJ1-2; 7 bases map to TRBD1. V was clipped by 1 base and J by 8 bases; unmatched bases: 7. The CDR3 consists of 14 residues. In germline, CDR1 is LNHNV, CDR2 YYDKDF (reference sequence). CDR3 sequence (DNA): TGTGCCACCAGCAGAGGGGGGACAGACGGGGGCTACACCTTC. Translation gives CATSRGGTDGGYTF.

The V gene is TRBV18, the J gene TRBJ2-5; TRBD1 agrees at 8 bases. CDR1 is KGHSH, CDR2 LQKENI, per germline. V dropped 11 bases and J dropped 2; count of bases not matched to a gene: 7. CDR3 length: 13 amino acids. CDR3 loop: CAEAQGAQETQYF. As DNA, the CDR3 is TGTGCCGAGGCGCAGGGGGCACAAGAGACCCAGTACTTC.

DNA for the CDR3: TGTGCCAGCAGCCAAGGGGTAGGGGCGGAACAGCCCCAGCATTTT. Residues: CASSQGVGAEQPQHF. The rearrangement links TRBV4-2 to TRBJ1-5; tentative D call: TRBD1 (5 bases). CDR3 size: 15 residues. Germline CDR1 and CDR2: LGHNA and YNFKEQ. V lost 1 base and J lost 7, with 14 bases in between.

The rearrangement uses TRBV29-1 and TRBJ2-7, with 10 bases aligning to TRBD1. The length of the CDR3 is 13 residues. Germline CDR1 SQVTM, CDR2 ANQGSEA. V gave up 3 bases and J gave up 5 bases; unmatched junction bases: 4. The CDR3 here is CSVEGTGVNEQYF. The CDR3 nucleotides are TGCAGCGTTGAGGGGACAGGGGTCAACGAGCAGTACTTC.

A note on this clone: The junction departs from the called germline gene at one end, perhaps through a read error. The chain joins TRBV6-1 to TRBJ1-6; possibly TRBD1 for D (5 bases). This CDR3 region has 12 residues. In germline, CDR1 is MNHNS, CDR2 SASEGT. The CDR3 region is CASSLGASPLNF. CDR3 coding DNA: TGTGCCAGCAGCCTAGGGGCATCACCCCTCAACTTT.

This clone was seen more than once but under ten times. The genes are TRBV19 and TRBJ2-7; 10 bases match TRBD1. The germline V gene has CDR1 LNHDA and CDR2 SQIVND (reference sequence). The V segment lost 5 bases and the J segment 2 bases; nucleotides outside the gene matches: 6. This CDR3 contains 15 residues. The CDR3 reads CASSLTGGPTYEQYF. In DNA form, the CDR3 reads TGTGCCAGTAGTCTGACAGGGGGCCCTACCTACGAGCAGTACTTC.

The V and J genes are TRBV30 and TRBJ2-5; 13 nucleotides agree with TRBD2. CDR1 is GTSNPN and CDR2 is SVGIG in the germline V gene (reference sequence). The CDR3 covers 16 residues. The trim removed 3 bases at V and 4 bases at J, leaving 8 bases unmatched. The chain's CDR3 is CAWSPGLAGWGETQYF. DNA for the CDR3: TGTGCCTGGAGCCCGGGACTAGCGGGATGGGGAGAGACCCAGTACTTC.

The genes are TRBV28 and TRBJ1-2, with a weak D call TRBD1 (6 bases). The CDR3 extends over 13 amino acids. With 5 bases removed from V and 2 bases from J, the gap between germline ends came to 9 bases. From germline, CDR1 is MDHEN and CDR2 SYDVKM. In DNA form, the CDR3 reads TGTGCCAGCAGTACAGGGACAAACTATGGCTACACCTTC. Amino acids: CASSTGTNYGYTF.

The chain joins TRBV19 to TRBJ1-1, with TRBD1 as a possible D gene (5 bases). V gave up 10 bases and J gave up 3 bases, with 12 bases separating them. The CDR3 loop spans 12 amino acids. Germline V gene lookup returns CDR1 LNHDA and CDR2 SQIVND (reference sequence). The CDR3 DNA follows: TGTGCCACCTCCCGGGGGGACACTGAAGCTTTCTTT. It is translated as CATSRGDTEAFF. Filled out from reference TRBV19 and TRBJ1-1, the complete variable domain reads DGGITQSPKYLFRKEGQNVTLSCEQNLNHDAMYWYRQDPGQGLRLIYYSQIVNDFQKGDIAEGYSVSREKKESFPLTVTSAQKNPTAFYLCATSRGDTEAFFGQGTRLTVV.